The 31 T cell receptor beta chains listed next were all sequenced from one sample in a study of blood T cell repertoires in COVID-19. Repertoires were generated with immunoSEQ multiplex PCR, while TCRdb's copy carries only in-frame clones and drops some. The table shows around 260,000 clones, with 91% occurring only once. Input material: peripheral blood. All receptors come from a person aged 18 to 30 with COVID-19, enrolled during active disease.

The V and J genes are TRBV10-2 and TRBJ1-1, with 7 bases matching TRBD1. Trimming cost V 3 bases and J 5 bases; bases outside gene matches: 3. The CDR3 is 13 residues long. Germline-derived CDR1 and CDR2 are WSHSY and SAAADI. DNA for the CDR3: TGCGCCAGCAGTGAAGGGGGCCGGACTGAAGCTTTCTTT. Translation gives CASSEGGRTEAFF.

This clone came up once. The CDR3 spells CASSPLPGGNEKLFF. The DNA of the CDR3 is TGTGCCAGCTCACCTCTCCCAGGGGGTAATGAAAAACTGTTTTTT. The chain couples TRBV18 to TRBJ1-4, with 7 bases that match TRBD1. Germline loops: CDR1 KGHSH, CDR2 LQKENI. CDR3 length: 15 amino acids. V gave up 3 bases and J gave up 4 bases; unmatched junction bases: 5.

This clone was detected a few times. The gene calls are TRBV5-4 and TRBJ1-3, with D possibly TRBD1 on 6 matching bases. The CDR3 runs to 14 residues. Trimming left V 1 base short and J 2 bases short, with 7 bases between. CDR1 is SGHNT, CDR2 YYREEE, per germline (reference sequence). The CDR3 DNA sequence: TGTGCCAGCAGCTTGAAGGGGGCTGGAAACACCATATATTTT. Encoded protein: CASSLKGAGNTIYF.

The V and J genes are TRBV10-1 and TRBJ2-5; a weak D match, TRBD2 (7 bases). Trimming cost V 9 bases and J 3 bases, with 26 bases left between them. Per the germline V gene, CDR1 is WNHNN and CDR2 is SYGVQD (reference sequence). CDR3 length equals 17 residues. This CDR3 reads CASLGLRGRGLEETQYF. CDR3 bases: TGCGCCAGTCTAGGCTTACGGGGGCGGGGGTTAGAAGAGACCCAGTACTTC.

Here the CDR3 reads CASTIQTGTGSYGYTF. Written as DNA, the CDR3 is TGTGCCAGCACCATACAGACGGGGACAGGGAGCTATGGCTACACCTTC. The chain has TRBV2 and TRBJ1-2; 9 bases map to TRBD1. The length of the CDR3 is 16 residues. V lost 7 bases and J lost 4; bases outside the gene matches: 13. Germline-derived CDR1 and CDR2 are SNHLY and FYNNEI.

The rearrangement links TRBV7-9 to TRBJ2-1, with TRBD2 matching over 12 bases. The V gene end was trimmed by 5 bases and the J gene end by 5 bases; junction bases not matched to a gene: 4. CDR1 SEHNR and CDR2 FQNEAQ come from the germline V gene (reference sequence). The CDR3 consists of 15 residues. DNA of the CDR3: TGTGCCAGCAGCAGAACTAGCGGGAGGAACAATGAGCAGTTCTTC. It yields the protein CASSRTSGRNNEQFF. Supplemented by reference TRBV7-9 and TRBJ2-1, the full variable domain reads DTGVSQNPRHKITKRGQNVTFRCDPISEHNRLYWYRQTLGQGPEFLTYFQNEAQLEKSRLLSDRFSAERPKGSFSTLEIQRTEQGDSAMYLCASSRTSGRNNEQFFGPGTRLTVL.

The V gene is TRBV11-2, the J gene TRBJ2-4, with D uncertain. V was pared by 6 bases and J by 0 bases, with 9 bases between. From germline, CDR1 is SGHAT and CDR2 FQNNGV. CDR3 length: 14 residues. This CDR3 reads CASSYSAAKNIQYF. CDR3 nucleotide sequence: TGTGCCAGCAGTTACTCCGCAGCCAAAAACATTCAGTACTTC.

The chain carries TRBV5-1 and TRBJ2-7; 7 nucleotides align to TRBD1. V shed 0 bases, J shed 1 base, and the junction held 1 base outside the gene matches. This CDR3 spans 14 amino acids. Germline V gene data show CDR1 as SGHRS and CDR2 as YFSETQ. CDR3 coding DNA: TGCGCCAGCAGCTTGGAGGGACAGTCCTACGAGCAGTACTTC. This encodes CASSLEGQSYEQYF.

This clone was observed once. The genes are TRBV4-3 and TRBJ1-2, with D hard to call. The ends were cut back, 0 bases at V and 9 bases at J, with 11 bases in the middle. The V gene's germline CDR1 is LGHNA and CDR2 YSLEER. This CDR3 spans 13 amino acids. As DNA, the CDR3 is TGCGCCAGCAGCCAAGAAGTCTGGGCACGCTACACCTTC. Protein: CASSQEVWARYTF.

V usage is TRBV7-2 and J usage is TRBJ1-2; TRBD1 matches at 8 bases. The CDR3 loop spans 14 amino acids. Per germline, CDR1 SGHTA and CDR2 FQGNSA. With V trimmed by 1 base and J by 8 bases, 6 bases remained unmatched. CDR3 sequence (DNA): TGTGCCAGCAGCTTAGATACGGCAGGGGGCGGCTACACCTTC. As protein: CASSLDTAGGGYTF.

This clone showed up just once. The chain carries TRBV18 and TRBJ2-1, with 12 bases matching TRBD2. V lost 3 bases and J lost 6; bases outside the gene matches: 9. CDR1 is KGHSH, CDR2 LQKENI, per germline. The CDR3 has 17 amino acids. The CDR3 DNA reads TGTGCCAGCTCACCCGGGACTAGCGGGTCGGGGCTCAATGAGCAGTTCTTC. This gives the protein CASSPGTSGSGLNEQFF.

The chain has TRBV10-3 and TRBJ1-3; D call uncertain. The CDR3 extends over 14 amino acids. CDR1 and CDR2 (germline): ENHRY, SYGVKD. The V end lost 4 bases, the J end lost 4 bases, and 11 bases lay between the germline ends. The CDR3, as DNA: TGTGCCATCAGTGGGTCACAGTCGGGAAACACCATATATTTT. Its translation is CAISGSQSGNTIYF.

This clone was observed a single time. The CDR3 is CAWGSSTGGNGYTF. The CDR3 bases are TGTGCCTGGGGCTCATCTACAGGGGGCAATGGCTACACCTTC. This sequence joins TRBV30 and TRBJ1-2; 9 nucleotides align to TRBD1. CDR3 length equals 14 residues. J lost 6 bases, V lost 5 bases, and 10 bases had no gene match. Germline values: CDR1 GTSNPN, CDR2 SVGIG (reference sequence).

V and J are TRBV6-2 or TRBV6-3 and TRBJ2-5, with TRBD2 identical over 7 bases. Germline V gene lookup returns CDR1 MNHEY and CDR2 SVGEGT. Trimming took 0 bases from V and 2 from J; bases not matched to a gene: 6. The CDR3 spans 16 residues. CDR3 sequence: CASSYSSGKVQETQYF. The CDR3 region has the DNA TGTGCCAGCAGTTACTCGAGCGGGAAAGTACAAGAGACCCAGTACTTC.

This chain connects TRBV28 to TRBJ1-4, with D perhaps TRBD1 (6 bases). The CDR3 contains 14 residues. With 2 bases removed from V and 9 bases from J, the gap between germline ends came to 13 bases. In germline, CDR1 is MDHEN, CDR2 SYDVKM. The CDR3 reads CASSLAGAGKKLFF. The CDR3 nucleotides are TGTGCCAGCAGTTTAGCGGGGGCTGGGAAAAAACTGTTTTTT. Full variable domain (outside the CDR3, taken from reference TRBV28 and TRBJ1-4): DVKVTQSSRYLVKRTGEKVFLECVQDMDHENMFWYRQDPGLGLRLIYFSYDVKMKEKGDIPEGYSVSREKKERFSLILESASTNQTSMYLCASSLAGAGKKLFFGSGTQLSVL.

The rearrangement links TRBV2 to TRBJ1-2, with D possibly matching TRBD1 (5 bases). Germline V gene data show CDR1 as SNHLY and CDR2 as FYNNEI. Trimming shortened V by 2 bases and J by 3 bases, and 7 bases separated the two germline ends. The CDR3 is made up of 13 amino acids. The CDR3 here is CASSEQGDYGYTF. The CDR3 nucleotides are TGTGCCAGCAGTGAACAGGGCGACTATGGCTACACCTTC.

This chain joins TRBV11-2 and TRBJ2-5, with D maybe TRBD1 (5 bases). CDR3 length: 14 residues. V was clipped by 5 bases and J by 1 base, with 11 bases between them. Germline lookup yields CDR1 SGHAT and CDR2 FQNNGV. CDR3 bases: TGTGCCAGCAGCCCTCAGGGTCCCCAAGAGACCCAGTACTTC. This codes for CASSPQGPQETQYF.

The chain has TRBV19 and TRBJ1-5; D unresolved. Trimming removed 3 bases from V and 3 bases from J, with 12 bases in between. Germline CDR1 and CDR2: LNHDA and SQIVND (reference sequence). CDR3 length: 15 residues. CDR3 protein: CASSIHGENNQPQHF. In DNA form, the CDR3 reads TGTGCCAGTAGTATCCACGGTGAAAACAATCAGCCCCAGCATTTT.

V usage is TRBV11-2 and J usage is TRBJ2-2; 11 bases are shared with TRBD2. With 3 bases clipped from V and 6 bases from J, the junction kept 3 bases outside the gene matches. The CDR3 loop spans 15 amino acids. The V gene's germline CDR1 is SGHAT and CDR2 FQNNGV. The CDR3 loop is CASSFGTSGAGELFF. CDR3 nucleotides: TGTGCCAGCAGCTTCGGGACTAGCGGTGCCGGGGAGCTGTTTTTT.

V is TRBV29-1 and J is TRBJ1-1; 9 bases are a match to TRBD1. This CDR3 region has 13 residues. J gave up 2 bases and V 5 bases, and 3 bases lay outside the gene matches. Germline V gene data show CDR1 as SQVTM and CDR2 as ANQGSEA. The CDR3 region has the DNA TGCAGCGTTAGACAGGGGGTTAACACTGAAGCTTTCTTT. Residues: CSVRQGVNTEAFF.

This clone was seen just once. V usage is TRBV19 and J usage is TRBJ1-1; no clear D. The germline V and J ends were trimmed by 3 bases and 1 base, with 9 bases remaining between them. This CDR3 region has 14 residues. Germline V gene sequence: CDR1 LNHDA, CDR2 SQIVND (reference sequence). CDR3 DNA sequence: TGTGCCAGTAGTATGCTGGGAGCGAACACTGAAGCTTTCTTT. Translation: CASSMLGANTEAFF.

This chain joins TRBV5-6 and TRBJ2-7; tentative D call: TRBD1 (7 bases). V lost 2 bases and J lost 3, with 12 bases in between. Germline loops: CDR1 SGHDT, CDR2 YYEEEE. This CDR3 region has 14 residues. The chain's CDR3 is CASSLGRGVYEQYF. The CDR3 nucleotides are TGTGCCAGCAGCTTAGGCAGGGGGGTCTACGAGCAGTACTTC.

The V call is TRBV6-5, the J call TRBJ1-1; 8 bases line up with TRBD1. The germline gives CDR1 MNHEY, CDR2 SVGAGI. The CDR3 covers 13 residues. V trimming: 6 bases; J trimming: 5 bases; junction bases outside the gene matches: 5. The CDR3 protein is CASRDTGGTEAFF. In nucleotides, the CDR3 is TGTGCCAGCAGGGACACAGGGGGAACTGAAGCTTTCTTT.

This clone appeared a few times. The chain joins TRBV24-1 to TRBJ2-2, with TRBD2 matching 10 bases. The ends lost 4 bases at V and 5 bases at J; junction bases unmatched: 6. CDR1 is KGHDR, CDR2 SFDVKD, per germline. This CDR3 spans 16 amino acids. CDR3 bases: TGTGCCACCAGTGAAAGAGCGGGAGGGAGGACCGGGGAGCTGTTTTTT. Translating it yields CATSERAGGRTGELFF.

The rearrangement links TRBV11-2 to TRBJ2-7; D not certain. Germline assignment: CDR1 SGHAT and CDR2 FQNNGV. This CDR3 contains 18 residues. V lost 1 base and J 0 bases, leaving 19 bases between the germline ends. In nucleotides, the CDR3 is TGTGCCAGCAGCTTAGGCCCATATGATCCGCGAAGCTCCTACGAGCAGTACTTC. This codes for CASSLGPYDPRSSYEQYF.

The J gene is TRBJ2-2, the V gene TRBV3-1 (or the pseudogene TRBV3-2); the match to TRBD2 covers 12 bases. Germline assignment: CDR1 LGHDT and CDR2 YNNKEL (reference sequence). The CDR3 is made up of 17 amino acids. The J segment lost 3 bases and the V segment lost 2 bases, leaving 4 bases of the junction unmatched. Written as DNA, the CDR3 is TGTGCCAGCAGCCAACTAGCGGGAGGGACCTACACCGGGGAGCTGTTTTTT. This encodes CASSQLAGGTYTGELFF.

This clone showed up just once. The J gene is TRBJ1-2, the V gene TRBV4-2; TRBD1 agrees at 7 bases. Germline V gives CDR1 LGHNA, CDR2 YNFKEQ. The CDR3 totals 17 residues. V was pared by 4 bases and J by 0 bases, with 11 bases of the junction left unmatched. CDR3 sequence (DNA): TGTGCCAGCAGCCCCGGACAGGCGACCGAAACTAACTATGGCTACACCTTC. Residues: CASSPGQATETNYGYTF.

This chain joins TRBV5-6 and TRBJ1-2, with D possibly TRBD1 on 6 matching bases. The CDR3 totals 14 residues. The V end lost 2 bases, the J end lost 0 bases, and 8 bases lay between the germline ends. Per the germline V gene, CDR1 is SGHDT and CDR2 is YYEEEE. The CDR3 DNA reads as TGTGCCAGCAGCTTACAGGGAACTAACTATGGCTACACCTTC. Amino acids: CASSLQGTNYGYTF.

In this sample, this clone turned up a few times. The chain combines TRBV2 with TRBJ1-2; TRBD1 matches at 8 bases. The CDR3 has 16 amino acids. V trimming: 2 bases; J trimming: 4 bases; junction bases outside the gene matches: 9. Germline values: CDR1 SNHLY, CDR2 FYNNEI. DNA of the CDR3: TGTGCCAGCAGTGAACCAACCGGACAGGGCGGCTATGGCTACACCTTC. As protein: CASSEPTGQGGYGYTF.

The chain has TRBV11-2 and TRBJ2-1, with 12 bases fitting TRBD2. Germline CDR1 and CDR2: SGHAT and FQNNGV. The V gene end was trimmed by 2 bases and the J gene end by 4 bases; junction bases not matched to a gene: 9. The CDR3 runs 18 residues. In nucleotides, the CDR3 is TGTGCCAGCAGCTTACTGTCGCCGGGACTAGCGGGTTACAATGAGCAGTTCTTC. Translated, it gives CASSLLSPGLAGYNEQFF. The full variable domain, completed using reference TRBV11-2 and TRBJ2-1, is EAGVAQSPRYKIIEKRQSVAFWCNPISGHATLYWYQQILGQGPKLLIQFQNNGVVDDSQLPKDRFSAERLKGVDSTLKIQPAKLEDSAVYLCASSLLSPGLAGYNEQFFGPGTRLTVL.

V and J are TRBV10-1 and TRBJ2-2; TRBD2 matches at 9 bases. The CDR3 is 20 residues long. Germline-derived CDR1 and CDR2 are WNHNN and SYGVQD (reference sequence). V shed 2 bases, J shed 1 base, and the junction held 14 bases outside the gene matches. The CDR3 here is CASSETFGGRALLNTGELFF. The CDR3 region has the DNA TGCGCCAGCAGTGAGACCTTTGGCGGGAGGGCCCTCTTGAACACCGGGGAGCTGTTTTTT.